This paragraph covers one T cell receptor beta chain sequence. This clonotype was seen a handful of times. Its binding antigen is unknown. Base qualities are not at hand, and no much larger clone is one base apart. Ophthalmopathy patients had moderately to severely active disease, Clinical Activity Score of at least 3, NOSPECS grade of at least 4, and duration under 3 months. Any patient with an uncontrolled infection, another autoimmune disease, pregnancy or lactation was excluded. Diagnoses were based on clinical symptoms, serum thyroxine and TRAb, thyroid ultrasound and orbital computed tomography. Ficoll-Paque density gradient centrifugation was used to isolate PBMCs from under 11 ml of fresh peripheral blood. Total RNA was extracted using Trizol reagent, and RNA quality was assessed on an Agilent 2100 Bioanalyzer. These data come from a study of T cells in Graves' hyperthyroidism and ophthalmopathy (dated by TCRdb to between 2018 and 2020). Notes on the research overall: Peripheral blood samples were taken at initial diagnosis, before any treatment was given. A discovery cohort of about a hundred patients, roughly 40 with Graves' ophthalmopathy and approximately 57 with stable Graves' hyperthyroidism, was used to find distinguishing TCR V-J signatures. An independent validation cohort of around 19 hyperthyroidism patients and approximately 15 patients who later progressed to ophthalmopathy tested prospective prediction of ophthalmopathy. The 100 or so discovery patients were randomly split 7:3 into training and test sets. In addition, the study compared T-cell repertoires in thyroid tissue and in blood from six Graves' hyperthyroidism patients. After sampling, hyperthyroidism patients received methimazole starting at 30 mg daily, and ophthalmopathy patients received high-dose intravenous methylprednisolone. According to the paper, TCR Vbeta CDR3 sequencing was carried out on 135 peripheral blood samples, which came from around 43 ophthalmopathy, around 74 hyperthyroidism and approximately 17 progressor patients. The investigation overall reported the following: Most expanded thyroid clonotypes (frequency above 0.001) were also detected in blood, a finding suggesting that blood repertoires may reflect thyroid immune responses. Sample size was not statistically predetermined, and investigators were not blinded to group allocation. In validation, progression to ophthalmopathy was predicted by the model with nearly 71% sensitivity and 72% to 80% specificity, a median of about 6.4 months before onset. In cross-validation, a model built on a 13 V-J signature told ophthalmopathy apart from stable hyperthyroidism with 87.88% sensitivity and roughly 81% specificity, and in testing the same model reached 80%/75%.

V and J lose 3 bases and 4 bases, and a span of 13 bases separates them. CDR1 and CDR2 are read off the germline V gene (reference sequence) as DFQATT and SNEGSKA. Reading from cysteine to phenylalanine, the CDR3 counts 14 amino acids. Here the CDR3 DNA is all that survives: 42 bases in frame from base 1. TCR beta CDR3 regions were amplified from RNA transcripts. The TCR CDR3 was subjected to a first round of RT-PCR using the HTBI primer set and the Qiagen OneStep RT-PCR kit. A second multiplex PCR round built the libraries, followed by size selection and purification. Paired-end sequencing of the libraries was performed with 100 bp reads on an Illumina HiSeq2000. In the original analysis: SOAPnuke was used to process the raw data, with reads discarded if the reads contained adapters or uncalled bases, had a mean Phred below 15, or lacked an exact constant-primer or identifier match. COPE v1.2.5 was used to merge the high-quality paired reads, and each unique nucleotide sequence was defined as a clonotype. MiTCR v1.1 was used to align the clonotypes against IMGT TRBV, TRBD and TRBJ reference segments. The analysis included only V-J combinations with a frequency above 0.0001, which together covered approximately 99% of the repertoires. A TCS score was defined as the ratio of F50 (clonal expansion) to E x V (chaos), with BLOSUM62-based TCRdist applied between CDR3 peptides within each V-J. Welch's t-statistics and random forest reduced around 510 V-J features to roughly 13, which were used in a naive Bayes classifier (R e1071). Using fastp trimming at Q25 and MiXCR clonotype assembly, TCRdb reanalyzed the public sequencing data and kept in-frame beta chains. Merged by CDR3 protein, the rows form single entries marked with the most common genes and DNA. TCRdb, not the authors, supplied the V and J calls. This sample comprises hundreds of thousands of distinct CDR3 sequences, around 16% of them detected only once. The ten largest clones take up approximately 3.5% of the sample.

The sequence was obtained from a woman aged 40-49 years with Graves' ophthalmopathy. The sequenced sample consisted of blood. The V and J segments used are TRBV20-1 and TRBJ2-1; the best D guess is TRBD2, with 6 bases matching. The CDR3 is CSASPGSKYNEQFF. At the DNA level, the sequence is TGCAGTGCTAGCCCCGGGAGTAAGTACAATGAGCAGTTCTTC.